This T cell receptor beta chain was sequenced during a study of Graves' ophthalmopathy and Graves' hyperthyroidism (dated by TCRdb to 2016 to 2019). About the study as a whole: Peripheral blood was collected before any treatment was given, at the time of initial diagnosis. The study used TCR beta repertoire signatures to distinguish Graves' ophthalmopathy from Graves' hyperthyroidism and to predict progression to ophthalmopathy. In five or six hyperthyroidism patients, T-cell repertoires of thyroid tissue and blood were compared. For independent validation, a separate cohort was made up of roughly 19 hyperthyroidism patients plus 17 patients who later progressed from hyperthyroidism to ophthalmopathy. In total, around 140 blood samples were TCR-sequenced: approximately 40 ophthalmopathy, 80 or so hyperthyroidism and some 17 hyperthyroidism-to-ophthalmopathy patients. After sampling, hyperthyroidism patients received methimazole starting at 30 mg daily, and ophthalmopathy patients received high-dose intravenous methylprednisolone. To explore V-J signatures that distinguish ophthalmopathy from hyperthyroidism, a discovery set of 90 to 100 patients was enrolled, made up of over 40 with ophthalmopathy and 57 with stable hyperthyroidism. Results and caveats for the whole study, not just this receptor: In validation, the model predicted ophthalmopathy progression with 55% to 71% sensitivity and approximately 75% specificity; some twelve predicted patients were CT-confirmed with GO in a median of about 7.1 months. Ophthalmopathy was separated from stable hyperthyroidism by the 13-signature model with about 85% sensitivity and approximately 84% specificity in cross-validation and with 80%/75% in the test set. No statistical method was used to predetermine the sample size, and group allocation was not hidden from the investigators. Most of the expanded thyroid clonotypes with a frequency above 0.001 were also detected in blood, and it was suggested that the thyroid immune response may be reflected by blood repertoires.

The ophthalmopathy patients had moderately to severely active disease, with a Clinical Activity Score of 3 or higher, a NOSPECS grade of 4 or higher, and a disease duration of less than 3 months. Patients with other autoimmune diseases, uncontrolled infections, pregnancy or lactation were excluded from the study. Clinical symptoms, serum thyroxine, TRAb, thyroid ultrasound and orbital computed tomography were used for diagnosis. PBMCs were isolated from about 9.1 ml of fresh peripheral blood by Ficoll-Paque density gradient centrifugation. Trizol reagent was used to extract the total RNA, and its quality was then checked on an Agilent 2100 Bioanalyzer. This clonotype was observed a handful of times. The specificity of this receptor is unknown. Base qualities are not recorded, but no much larger clone differs from it by a single base. For repertoire sequencing, TCR beta CDR3 regions were amplified from RNA transcripts. A first-round RT-PCR used HTBI primers with the Qiagen OneStep RT-PCR kit, followed by a second-round multiplex PCR, size selection and purification. The libraries underwent paired-end sequencing with 100 bp reads on an Illumina HiSeq2000. The paper's processing steps were these. Reads were processed with SOAPnuke, discarding reads with adapters, uncalled bases, mean Phred below 15, or no exact constant-primer or identifier match. COPE v1.2.5 was used to merge the high-quality paired reads. Each unique nucleotide sequence was treated as a clonotype, and MiTCR v1.1 was used to align the clonotypes to the IMGT TRB V, D and J references. The analysis was limited to V-J combinations with a frequency above 0.0001, which together covered 99.2% of the repertoires. For each V-J combination, a TCR clonal expansion and chaos score was defined as the ratio of F50 clonal expansion to chaos observed in the TCRdist matrix. Welch's t-statistics and random forest were used to reduce features to about a dozen V-J combinations, which were fed into a naive Bayes classifier. The similarity between thyroid and blood repertoires was quantified using the Morisita-Horn index. Through fastp at Q25 and MiXCR, TCRdb rebuilt clones from the public reads, retaining in-frame beta chains. Here each entry gathers all rows of one CDR3 protein and keeps the most common genes and DNA. TCRdb assigned the V and J calls; the authors' analysis was not used. A total of some 250,000 distinct CDR3 sequences appear in this sample, 45% of them only once. Roughly half of the sample goes to the ten largest clones.

The CDR1 and CDR2 encoded by the germline V gene are SGHRS and YFSETQ. The CDR3 starts with the cysteine, ends with the phenylalanine, and has 14 residues. Just CDR3 DNA is preserved here, 42 bases in frame from base 1. V loses 5 bases of germline sequence and J loses 0 bases, and the interval between the two ends is 11 bases. Recombination linked TRBV5-1 to TRBJ1-1, with TRBD1 tentatively as D gene (6 bases match). This clonotype was obtained from an adult man with Graves' ophthalmopathy. The sample consisted of peripheral blood. For the CDR3, the sequence is CASRGGDMNTEAFF. Here is the DNA: TGCGCCAGCAGAGGAGGGGACATGAACACTGAAGCTTTCTTT.